The source of this TCR beta chain is a study of T cells in Graves' hyperthyroidism and ophthalmopathy. Study conclusions and caveats: Clonotypes that were expanded in thyroid above 0.001 mostly appeared in blood too.

TCR beta CDR3 regions were amplified from RNA transcripts. First-round RT-PCR targeting the TCR CDR3 was performed with the HTBI primer set. Using its own MiXCR run on the multiplex PCR reads, TCRdb lists one record per CDR3 protein. The table has more than 100,000 distinct CDR3 sequences, over 45% seen once. The length of the CDR3 is 15 residues. Germline CDR1 reads MNHNY; CDR2 reads SVGAGI (reference sequence). V was clipped by 4 bases and J by 4 bases, with 16 bases between them. In this sample, this clonotype turned up many times. What it recognizes is unknown. The TCR comes from a man aged 35 to 55 with Graves' hyperthyroidism. The sample comprised blood. The V call is TRBV6-6, the J call TRBJ1-2; D is undetermined. The CDR3 DNA reads TGTGCCAGCAGTTTACTCGGGGTCACGGGCTATGGCTACACCTTC. Translation: CASSLLGVTGYGYTF.